This T cell receptor (beta chain) is drawn from a study of T and B cells in COVID-19 patients. Background on the study: The recovered cohort's median age was 34 years, versus over 60 years in active infection. Comorbidities linked to unfavorable COVID-19 outcome were present in about 90% of the roughly 20 active-infection patients.

Multiplex PCR with BIOMED2 TRB-A/B primer pools amplified TRB rearrangements. TCRdb reprocessed the multiplex PCR reads with MiXCR, giving one entry per CDR3 protein. The profile shows around 30,000 distinct CDR3 sequences, approximately 30% of them singletons. J was trimmed by 5 bases and V by 2 bases; bases with no gene match: 5. CDR3 length: 15 residues. Germline values: CDR1 LGHNA, CDR2 YSLEER. Blood genomic DNA input for TRB amplification was about 240-550 ng. This receptor was obtained from a human donor who had recovered from COVID-19. V and J are TRBV4-3 and TRBJ1-4, with 7 bases lining up with TRBD1. The source material was blood. This chain's CDR3 is CASSQNQGGNEKLFF. The CDR3 nucleotides read TGCGCCAGCAGCCAAAACCAGGGGGGGAATGAAAAACTGTTTTTT.